These 29 T cell receptor beta chains were sequenced from one sample in a study of control samples from healthy donors and cancer patients. Method: immunoSEQ multiplex PCR; TCRdb's copy keeps in-frame clones and lacks some. The data show about 82,000 clones, around 91% seen once. The sample was blood. The source of these receptors is a man in his forties or fifties in good health.

In this sample, this clone turned up once. The chain combines TRBV25-1 with TRBJ2-7; D assignment may be TRBD1 or TRBD2 (5 bases each). This CDR3 contains 13 residues. The germline V gene encodes CDR1 MGHDK and CDR2 SYGVNS. The V gene lost 7 bases and the J gene lost 3 bases, with 13 bases spanning the gap. The CDR3 coding sequence is TGTGCCAGCACCGCCGGGACCTACTACGAGCAGTACTTC. Translated, it gives CASTAGTYYEQYF.

J is TRBJ1-4 and V is TRBV30; TRBD1 aligns across 9 bases. Germline values: CDR1 GTSNPN, CDR2 SVGIG (reference sequence). Trimming at V came to 0 bases and at J to 5 bases, leaving 4 bases not matched to a gene. This CDR3 region has 15 residues. CDR3 DNA sequence: TGTGCCTGGAGTGTATGGGGGACAGGGAATGAAAAACTGTTTTTT. Translation gives CAWSVWGTGNEKLFF.

The V gene is TRBV12-3 or TRBV12-4, the J gene TRBJ1-1; tentative D call: TRBD1 (5 bases). The CDR3 contains 13 residues. V was trimmed by 5 bases and J by 1 base, leaving 8 bases between them. Here the CDR3 DNA reads TGTGCCAGCAGTGGGGCCCGGAACACTGAAGCTTTCTTT. This encodes CASSGARNTEAFF.

V and J are TRBV14 and TRBJ2-3; 8 nucleotides align to TRBD1. Germline V gene lookup returns CDR1 SGHDN and CDR2 FVKESK. The CDR3 has 16 residues. The trim removed 1 base at V and 4 bases at J, leaving 7 bases unmatched. Here the CDR3 reads CASSQGGAGGADTQYF. CDR3 nucleotides: TGTGCCAGCAGCCAAGGAGGGGCAGGGGGCGCAGATACGCAGTATTTT.

A note on this clone: Other DNA sequences in the same sample also yield this CDR3. This chain links TRBV14 with TRBJ2-1; 8 bases align to TRBD1. Unmatched junction bases numbered 11, after V lost 0 bases and J lost 7 bases. The CDR3 has 17 amino acids. Germline V gene data show CDR1 as SGHDN and CDR2 as FVKESK. CDR3 nucleotide sequence: TGTGCCAGCAGCCAAGATGGGGGACAGGAATGGATAAATGAGCAGTTCTTC. It specifies CASSQDGGQEWINEQFF.

CDR3 protein: CATGTSGGANTGELFF. The CDR3 DNA reads as TGTGCCACTGGGACTAGCGGGGGGGCGAACACCGGGGAGCTGTTTTTT. This chain joins TRBV24-1 and TRBJ2-2; the match to TRBD2 covers 16 bases. J gave up 0 bases and V 10 bases, and 1 base lay outside the gene matches. This CDR3 spans 16 amino acids. Germline V lookup: CDR1 KGHDR, CDR2 SFDVKD.

This rearrangement joins TRBV6-5 to TRBJ2-1, with 12 bases fitting TRBD2. The germline V gene encodes CDR1 MNHEY and CDR2 SVGAGI. V trimming: 8 bases; J trimming: 9 bases; junction bases outside the gene matches: 11. The CDR3 sequence is 15 residues long. The CDR3 here is CASAWTSGVRSEQFF. The CDR3 bases are TGTGCCAGCGCCTGGACTAGCGGGGTACGAAGTGAGCAGTTCTTC.

Comments on this clone: One end of the junction does not line up with germline, which may come from a read error. This chain connects TRBV7-7 to TRBJ2-2; maybe TRBD1 (6 bases). The CDR3 covers 14 residues. In germline, CDR1 is SSHAT, CDR2 FNYEAQ (reference sequence). The CDR3 nucleotides read TGTGCTAGCAGCTTGGACAGGAACACCGGGGAGCTGTTTTTT. Its protein is CASSLDRNTGELFF. Based on the CDR3 plus reference TRBV7-7 and TRBJ2-2, the full variable domain is GAGVSQSPRYKVTKRGQDVTLRCDPISSHATLYWYQQALGQGPEFLTYFNYEAQPDKSGLPSDRFSAERPEGSISTLTIQRTEQRDSAMYRCASSLDRNTGELFFGEGSRLTVL.

The chain joins TRBV6-5 to TRBJ1-6, with D possibly being TRBD1 (5 bases). CDR1 and CDR2 (germline): MNHEY, SVGAGI. The CDR3 runs 14 residues. Trimming took off 5 bases at V and 7 bases at J, with 12 bases between the two ends. Here the CDR3 DNA reads TGTGCCAGCAGTATAAGGGCAGGGAATTCACCCCTCCACTTT. It translates to CASSIRAGNSPLHF.

To note about this clone: Compared with germline, one end of the junction differs, possibly owing to a read error. The chain uses TRBV7-7 and TRBJ2-2, with a possible D match to TRBD2 (5 bases). Germline V gene sequence: CDR1 SSHAT, CDR2 FNYEAQ (reference sequence). The CDR3 has 15 amino acids. The CDR3: CASSPRGGGTGELFF. The CDR3 DNA sequence: TGTGCTAGCAGCCCTCGCGGAGGAGGAACCGGGGAGCTGTTTTTT. Supplemented by reference TRBV7-7 and TRBJ2-2, the full variable domain reads GAGVSQSPRYKVTKRGQDVTLRCDPISSHATLYWYQQALGQGPEFLTYFNYEAQPDKSGLPSDRFSAERPEGSISTLTIQRTEQRDSAMYRCASSPRGGGTGELFFGEGSRLTVL.

A few counts support this clone. Different DNA sequences within this sample yield the same CDR3. The chain combines TRBV14 with TRBJ2-3, with D perhaps TRBD2 (6 bases). Germline assignment: CDR1 SGHDN and CDR2 FVKESK. The CDR3 has 15 residues. The germline V and J ends were trimmed by 3 bases and 0 bases, with 10 bases remaining between them. The CDR3, as DNA: TGTGCCAGCAGCCAGCAACTAGCTAGCACAGATACGCAGTATTTT. This translates into CASSQQLASTDTQYF.

This chain joins TRBV6-5 and TRBJ2-3; the D gene is possibly TRBD2 (7 bases). Between the trimmed V and J ends, which lost 7 bases and 3 bases, there was a span of 11 bases. The CDR3 is 13 amino acids. In germline, CDR1 is MNHEY, CDR2 SVGAGI. CDR3 nucleotide sequence: TGTGCCAGCAATAGGGGGGGGACAGATACGCAGTATTTT. It yields the protein CASNRGGTDTQYF.

The chain carries TRBV12-3 or TRBV12-4 and TRBJ1-6; D gene ambiguous. Trimming cost V 3 bases and J 7 bases, with 4 bases left between them. The CDR3 is 12 amino acids. This chain's CDR3 is CASSFGNSPLHF. Here the CDR3 DNA reads TGTGCCAGCAGTTTCGGAAATTCACCCCTCCACTTT.

The CDR3 region is CASSRDRGQQNIQYF. DNA of the CDR3: TGCGCCAGCAGCCGGGATCGAGGCCAGCAAAACATTCAGTACTTC. The V call is TRBV4-3, the J call TRBJ2-4; D not certain. CDR1 is LGHNA, CDR2 YSLEER, per germline. With 4 bases removed from V and 5 bases from J, the gap between germline ends came to 15 bases. This CDR3 spans 15 amino acids.

The chain has TRBV6-5 and TRBJ1-1; D remains unclear. Germline CDR1 is MNHEY and CDR2 is SVGAGI. V lost 6 bases and J 4 bases, leaving 15 bases between the germline ends. The CDR3 is 14 amino acids. CDR3 nucleotide sequence: TGTGCCAGCAGGGAGTACAATCGGGGCACTGAAGCTTTCTTT. It yields the protein CASREYNRGTEAFF.

This sequence joins TRBV9 and TRBJ2-5; the match to TRBD2 covers 8 bases. Germline trimming cut 3 bases from V and 5 bases from J; bases unmatched to any gene: 9. The length of the CDR3 is 15 residues. The V gene's germline CDR1 is SGDLS and CDR2 YYNGEE. In DNA, the CDR3 is TGTGCCAGCAGCGCCCAAGCGGGGGTGGGGGAGACCCAGTACTTC. As protein: CASSAQAGVGETQYF.

This chain uses TRBV7-3 with TRBJ2-7; no clear D. This CDR3 spans 14 amino acids. In germline, CDR1 is SGHTA, CDR2 FQGTGA. Trimming took 2 bases from V and 2 from J, leaving 10 bases between them. This CDR3 reads CASSLVGIPYEQYF. CDR3 DNA sequence: TGTGCCAGCAGCTTAGTGGGAATTCCCTACGAGCAGTACTTC.

The rearrangement uses TRBV6-1 and TRBJ2-7; D might be TRBD1 (6 bases). Germline V gives CDR1 MNHNS, CDR2 SASEGT. The CDR3 is made up of 16 amino acids. Trimming removed 2 bases at V and 6 bases at J, with 20 bases between. The CDR3 sequence is CASSERPRGLGAEQYF. The CDR3 nucleotides are TGTGCCAGCAGTGAACGACCCAGGGGCCTAGGAGCCGAGCAGTACTTC.

J is TRBJ1-4 and V is TRBV5-1; D gene ambiguous. This CDR3 contains 15 residues. The germline V and J ends were trimmed by 0 bases and 4 bases, with 10 bases remaining between them. Germline V gene lookup returns CDR1 SGHRS and CDR2 YFSETQ. The CDR3 region has the DNA TGCGCCAGCAGCTTGGATGGGAATTATAATGAAAAACTGTTTTTT. Translation gives CASSLDGNYNEKLFF.

The chain is built from TRBV30 and TRBJ2-3; tentatively, D is TRBD2 (6 bases). Germline V gene lookup returns CDR1 GTSNPN and CDR2 SVGIG (reference sequence). The V end was cut by 5 bases, the J end by 0 bases, with 12 bases between. CDR3 size: 14 residues. CDR3 loop: CAWGGITSTDTQYF. In DNA form, the CDR3 reads TGTGCCTGGGGGGGGATTACTAGCACAGATACGCAGTATTTT.

The V gene is TRBV10-3, the J gene TRBJ1-1; weak D call: TRBD1 (5 bases). Germline V CDR1 and CDR2: ENHRY, SYGVKD. Deletions cut 7 bases from V and 0 bases from J, with 12 bases between. The CDR3 has 14 residues. The CDR3 is CAIKAGQMNTEAFF. The DNA of the CDR3 is TGTGCCATCAAGGCCGGACAAATGAACACTGAAGCTTTCTTT.

This chain joins TRBV19 and TRBJ1-2; D remains unclear. The CDR3 has 16 amino acids. Germline loops: CDR1 LNHDA, CDR2 SQIVND (reference sequence). V shed 2 bases and J shed 0 bases, with 13 bases lying between them. The CDR3 DNA reads TGTGCCAGTAGTATAAGTGGTCCAGGAACTAACTATGGCTACACCTTC. Its protein is CASSISGPGTNYGYTF.

This clone was seen only once. V is TRBV5-6 and J is TRBJ2-1; 8 bases agree with TRBD1. There are 16 residues in the CDR3. J lost 2 bases, V lost 4 bases, and 8 bases had no gene match. Per the germline V gene, CDR1 is SGHDT and CDR2 is YYEEEE. CDR3 bases: TGTGCCAGCAGCCGGGGCGGACAGGGAGCCTACAATGAGCAGTTCTTC. This encodes CASSRGGQGAYNEQFF.

The rearrangement uses TRBV19 and TRBJ1-3; D may be TRBD1 (6 bases). The CDR3 runs 15 residues. Germline-derived CDR1 and CDR2 are LNHDA and SQIVND (reference sequence). V gave up 4 bases and J gave up 9 bases, with 19 bases separating them. CDR3 amino acids: CASSTQGAGESTIYF. The DNA of the CDR3 is TGTGCCAGTAGTACCCAAGGGGCAGGGGAGAGCACCATATATTTT.

V is TRBV24-1 and J is TRBJ1-4, with D perhaps matching TRBD1 (6 bases). This CDR3 has 17 residues. V gave up 9 bases and J gave up 0 bases, with 19 bases separating them. The germline gives CDR1 KGHDR, CDR2 SFDVKD. CDR3 in amino acids: CATPAGADVATNEKLFF. CDR3 in DNA: TGTGCCACCCCGGCGGGGGCCGATGTTGCAACTAATGAAAAACTGTTTTTT.

The chain links TRBV3-1 (or the pseudogene TRBV3-2) to TRBJ2-5; no reliable D call. Trimming cost V 5 bases and J 5 bases, with 6 bases left between them. Germline-derived CDR1 and CDR2 are LGHDT and YNNKEL (reference sequence). The CDR3 has 11 residues. CDR3: CASSKTETQYF. As DNA, the CDR3 is TGTGCCAGCAGCAAGACGGAGACCCAGTACTTC.

The sample holds a few counts of this clone. The chain uses TRBV5-1 and TRBJ1-4; D is undetermined. Germline V gives CDR1 SGHRS, CDR2 YFSETQ. The CDR3 length is 14 residues. With 0 bases removed from V and 5 bases from J, the gap between germline ends came to 8 bases. Written as DNA, the CDR3 is TGCGCCAGCAGCTTGGAGTTTCGGAATGAAAAACTGTTTTTT. Translated, it gives CASSLEFRNEKLFF.

The V call is TRBV29-1, the J call TRBJ2-7; perhaps TRBD1 as D (5 bases). This CDR3 spans 13 amino acids. The germline V gene has CDR1 SQVTM and CDR2 ANQGSEA. V lost 1 base, J lost 2 bases, and 9 bases lay in between. The CDR3 loop reads CSVEGDRPYEQYF. The CDR3 DNA reads as TGCAGCGTTGAAGGAGACAGACCCTACGAGCAGTACTTC.

The J gene is TRBJ1-5, the V gene TRBV19; no firm D call. The germline CDR1 and CDR2 sequences are LNHDA and SQIVND (reference sequence). The CDR3 spans 16 residues. V lost 4 bases and J 0 bases, leaving 13 bases between the germline ends. Written as DNA, the CDR3 is TGTGCCAGTAGTAGGCCCGGGGAGAGTAGCAATCAGCCCCAGCATTTT. This translates into CASSRPGESSNQPQHF.